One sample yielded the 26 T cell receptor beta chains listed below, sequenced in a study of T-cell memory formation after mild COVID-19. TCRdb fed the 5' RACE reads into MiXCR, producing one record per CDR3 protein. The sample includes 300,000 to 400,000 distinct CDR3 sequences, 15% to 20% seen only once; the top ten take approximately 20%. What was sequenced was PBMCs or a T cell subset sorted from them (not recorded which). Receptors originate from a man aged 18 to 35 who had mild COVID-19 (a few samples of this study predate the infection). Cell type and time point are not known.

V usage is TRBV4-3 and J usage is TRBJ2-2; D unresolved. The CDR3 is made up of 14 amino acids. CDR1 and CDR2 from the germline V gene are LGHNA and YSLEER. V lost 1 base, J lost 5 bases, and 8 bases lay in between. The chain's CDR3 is CASSQVEGTGELFF. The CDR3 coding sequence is TGCGCCAGCAGCCAAGTGGAAGGGACCGGGGAGCTGTTTTTT.

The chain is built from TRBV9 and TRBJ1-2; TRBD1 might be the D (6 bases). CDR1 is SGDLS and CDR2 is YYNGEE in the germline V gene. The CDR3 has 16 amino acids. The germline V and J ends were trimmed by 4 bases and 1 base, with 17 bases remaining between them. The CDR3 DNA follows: TGTGCCAGCAGCTCCACAGGGACTCCGATTAACTATGGCTACACCTTC. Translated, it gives CASSSTGTPINYGYTF.

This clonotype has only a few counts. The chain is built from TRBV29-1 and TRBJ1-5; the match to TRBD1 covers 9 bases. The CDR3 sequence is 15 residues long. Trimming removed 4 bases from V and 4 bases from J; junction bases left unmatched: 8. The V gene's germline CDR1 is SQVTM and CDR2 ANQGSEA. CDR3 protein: CSVVSSGTGNQPQHF. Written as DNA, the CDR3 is TGCAGCGTTGTATCCTCCGGGACAGGGAATCAGCCCCAGCATTTT.

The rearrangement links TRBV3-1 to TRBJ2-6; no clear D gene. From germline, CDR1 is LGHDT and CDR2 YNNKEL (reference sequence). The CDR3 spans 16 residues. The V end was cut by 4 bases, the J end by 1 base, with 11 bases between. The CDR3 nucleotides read TGTGCCAGCAGCCCGCGGCGTAGGTCTGGGGCCAACGTCCTGACTTTC. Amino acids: CASSPRRRSGANVLTF.

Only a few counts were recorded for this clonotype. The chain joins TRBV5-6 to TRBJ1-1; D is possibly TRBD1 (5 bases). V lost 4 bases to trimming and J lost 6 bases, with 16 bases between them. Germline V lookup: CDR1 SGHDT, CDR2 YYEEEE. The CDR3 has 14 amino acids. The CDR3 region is CASSPGVRAAEAFF. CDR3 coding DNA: TGTGCCAGCAGCCCGGGGGTCAGGGCGGCTGAAGCTTTCTTT. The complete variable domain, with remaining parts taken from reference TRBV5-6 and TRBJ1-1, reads DAGVTQSPTHLIKTRGQQVTLRCSPKSGHDTVSWYQQALGQGPQFIFQYYEEEERQRGNFPDRFSGHQFPNYSSELNVNALLLGDSALYLCASSPGVRAAEAFFGQGTRLTVV.

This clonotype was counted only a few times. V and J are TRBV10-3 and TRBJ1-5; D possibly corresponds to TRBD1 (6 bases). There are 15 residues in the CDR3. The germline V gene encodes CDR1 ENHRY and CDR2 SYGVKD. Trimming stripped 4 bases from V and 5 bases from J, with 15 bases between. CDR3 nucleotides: TGTGCCATCAGTGTAGGAGTAGGGGGTGATCAGCCCCAGCATTTT. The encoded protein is CAISVGVGGDQPQHF.

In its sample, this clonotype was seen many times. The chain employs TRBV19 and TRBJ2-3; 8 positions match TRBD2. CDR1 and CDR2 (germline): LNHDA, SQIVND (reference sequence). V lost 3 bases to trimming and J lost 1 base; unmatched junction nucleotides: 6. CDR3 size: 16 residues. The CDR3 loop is CASSIGGAGRTDTQYF. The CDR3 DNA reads TGTGCCAGTAGTATCGGGGGGGCCGGACGCACAGATACGCAGTATTTT.

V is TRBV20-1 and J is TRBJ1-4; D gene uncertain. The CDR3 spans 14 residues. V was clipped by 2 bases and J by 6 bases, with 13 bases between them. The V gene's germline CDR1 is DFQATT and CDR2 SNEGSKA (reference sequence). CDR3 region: CSARPRALDEKLFF. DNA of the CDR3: TGCAGTGCTAGACCCCGGGCCCTAGATGAAAAACTGTTTTTT.

The CDR3, as DNA: TGTGCCAGCAGTTTATATTCGGGGATTAGTGAAAAACTGTTTTTT. Its protein product is CASSLYSGISEKLFF. V gene TRBV28 combines with J gene TRBJ1-4; D uncertain. Trimming shortened V by 1 base and J by 7 bases, and 13 bases separated the two germline ends. Germline values: CDR1 MDHEN, CDR2 SYDVKM. The CDR3 has 15 residues.

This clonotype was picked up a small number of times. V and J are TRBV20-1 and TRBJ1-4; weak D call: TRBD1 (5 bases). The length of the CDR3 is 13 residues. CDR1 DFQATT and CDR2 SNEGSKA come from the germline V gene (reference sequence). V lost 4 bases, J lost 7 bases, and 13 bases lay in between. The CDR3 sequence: CSAITTGGEKLFF. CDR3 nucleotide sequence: TGCAGTGCTATCACAACTGGGGGTGAAAAACTGTTTTTT.

The CDR3 DNA reads as TGTGCCAGCAGCTTGACAGGGGGCGGCGAGCAGTACGTC. It is translated as CASSLTGGGEQYV. This sequence joins TRBV5-5 and TRBJ2-7, with 9 bases lining up with TRBD1. V shed 1 base, J shed 6 bases, and the junction held 2 bases outside the gene matches. From germline, CDR1 is SGHKS and CDR2 YYEKEE (reference sequence). The CDR3 length is 13 residues.

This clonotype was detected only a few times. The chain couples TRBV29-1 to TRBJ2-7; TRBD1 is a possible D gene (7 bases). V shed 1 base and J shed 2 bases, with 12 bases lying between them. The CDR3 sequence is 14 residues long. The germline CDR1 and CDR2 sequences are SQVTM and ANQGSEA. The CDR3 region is CSVEVGGTAYEQYF. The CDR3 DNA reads TGCAGCGTTGAAGTCGGCGGGACAGCCTACGAGCAGTACTTC.

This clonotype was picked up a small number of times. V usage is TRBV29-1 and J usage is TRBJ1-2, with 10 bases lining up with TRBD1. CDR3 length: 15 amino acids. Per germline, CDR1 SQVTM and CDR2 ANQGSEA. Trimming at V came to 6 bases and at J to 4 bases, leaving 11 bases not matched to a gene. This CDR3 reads CSVGLGQGFTYGYTF. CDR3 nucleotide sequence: TGCAGCGTGGGCCTGGGACAGGGGTTTACCTATGGCTACACCTTC.

The CDR3 loop reads CASRPDRYTDTQYF. The CDR3 DNA is TGCGCCAGCAGACCGGACAGGTACACAGATACGCAGTATTTT. The chain is built from TRBV5-1 and TRBJ2-3; 7 bases are shared with TRBD1. CDR1 is SGHRS and CDR2 is YFSETQ in the germline V gene. Trimming at V came to 5 bases and at J to 2 bases, leaving 5 bases not matched to a gene. This CDR3 is built from 14 residues.

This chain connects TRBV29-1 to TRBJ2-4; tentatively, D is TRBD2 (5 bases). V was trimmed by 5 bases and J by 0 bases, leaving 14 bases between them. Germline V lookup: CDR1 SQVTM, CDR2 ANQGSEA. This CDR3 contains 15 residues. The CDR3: CSVPSGSIAKNIQYF. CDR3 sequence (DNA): TGCAGCGTTCCCAGTGGGAGCATAGCCAAAAACATTCAGTACTTC.

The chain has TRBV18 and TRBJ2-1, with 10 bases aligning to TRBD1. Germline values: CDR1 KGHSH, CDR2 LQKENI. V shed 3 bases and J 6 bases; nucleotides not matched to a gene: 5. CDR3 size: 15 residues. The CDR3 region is CASSPGGQGFNEQFF. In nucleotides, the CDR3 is TGTGCCAGCTCACCCGGGGGACAGGGGTTCAATGAGCAGTTCTTC.

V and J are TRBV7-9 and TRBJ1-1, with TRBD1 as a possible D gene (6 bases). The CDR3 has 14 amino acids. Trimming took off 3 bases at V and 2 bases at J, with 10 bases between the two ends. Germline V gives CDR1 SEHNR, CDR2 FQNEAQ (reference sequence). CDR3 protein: CASSFQGSNTEAFF. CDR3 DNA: TGTGCCAGCAGCTTTCAGGGGTCTAACACTGAAGCTTTCTTT.

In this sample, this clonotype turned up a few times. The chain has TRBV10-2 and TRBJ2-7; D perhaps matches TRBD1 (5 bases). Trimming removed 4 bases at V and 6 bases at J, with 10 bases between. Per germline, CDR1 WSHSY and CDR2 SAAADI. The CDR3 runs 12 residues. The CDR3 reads CASSAGASEQYF. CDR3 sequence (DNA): TGCGCCAGCAGTGCTGGGGCGTCCGAGCAGTACTTC.

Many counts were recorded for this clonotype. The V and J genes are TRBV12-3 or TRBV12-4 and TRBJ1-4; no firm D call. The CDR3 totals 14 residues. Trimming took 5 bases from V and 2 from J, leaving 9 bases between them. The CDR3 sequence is CASSPSGTNEKLFF. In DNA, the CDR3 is TGTGCCAGCAGTCCTAGTGGGACTAATGAAAAACTGTTTTTT.

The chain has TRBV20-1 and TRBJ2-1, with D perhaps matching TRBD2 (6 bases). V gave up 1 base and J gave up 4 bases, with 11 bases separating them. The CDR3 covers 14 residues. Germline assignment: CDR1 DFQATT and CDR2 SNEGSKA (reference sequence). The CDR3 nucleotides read TGCAGTGCTAGAGTCGCGGGGAGGTACAATGAGCAGTTCTTC. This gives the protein CSARVAGRYNEQFF.

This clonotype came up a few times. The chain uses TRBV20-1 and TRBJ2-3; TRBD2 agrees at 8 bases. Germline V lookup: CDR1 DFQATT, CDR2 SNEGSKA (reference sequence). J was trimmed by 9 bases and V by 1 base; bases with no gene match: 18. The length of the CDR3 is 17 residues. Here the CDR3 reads CSARGLEAGVRGRTQYF. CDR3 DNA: TGCAGTGCTAGAGGTTTGGAAGCGGGGGTGAGGGGTAGGACGCAGTATTTT.

CDR3 region: CASIPSGGASGELFF. CDR3 sequence (DNA): TGTGCCAGCATACCTAGCGGGGGGGCCTCCGGGGAGCTGTTTTTT. The gene calls are TRBV7-9 and TRBJ2-2; 12 bases map to TRBD2. J lost 6 bases, V lost 7 bases, and 6 bases had no gene match. Germline CDR1 SEHNR, CDR2 FQNEAQ (reference sequence). The CDR3 is 15 amino acids.

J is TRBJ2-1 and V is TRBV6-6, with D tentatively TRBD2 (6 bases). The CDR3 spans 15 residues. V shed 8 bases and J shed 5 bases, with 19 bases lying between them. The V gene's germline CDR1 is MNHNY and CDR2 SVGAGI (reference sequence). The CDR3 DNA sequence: TGTGCCAGCGGATCAGGGTGGGGAGGAAACAATGAGCAGTTCTTC. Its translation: CASGSGWGGNNEQFF.

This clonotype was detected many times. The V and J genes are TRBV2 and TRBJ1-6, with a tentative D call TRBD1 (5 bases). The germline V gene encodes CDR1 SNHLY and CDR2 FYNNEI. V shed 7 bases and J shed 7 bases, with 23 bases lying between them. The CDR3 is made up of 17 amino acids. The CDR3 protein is CASKGSVARMWNSPLHF. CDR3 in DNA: TGTGCCAGCAAGGGGTCCGTAGCTCGAATGTGGAATTCACCCCTCCACTTT.

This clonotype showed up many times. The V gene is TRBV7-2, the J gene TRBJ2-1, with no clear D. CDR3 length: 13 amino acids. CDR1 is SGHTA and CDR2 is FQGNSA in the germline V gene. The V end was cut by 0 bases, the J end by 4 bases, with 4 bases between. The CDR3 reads CASSLAVYNEQFF. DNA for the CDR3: TGTGCCAGCAGCTTAGCTGTGTACAATGAGCAGTTCTTC.

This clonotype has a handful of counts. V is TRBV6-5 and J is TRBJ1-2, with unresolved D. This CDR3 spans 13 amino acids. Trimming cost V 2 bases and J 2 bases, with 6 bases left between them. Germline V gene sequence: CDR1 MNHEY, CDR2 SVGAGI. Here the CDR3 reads CASSYQRNYGYTF. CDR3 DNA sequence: TGTGCCAGCAGTTACCAGAGAAACTATGGCTACACCTTC.